The clone carrying this T cell receptor beta chain came up a few times. Produced via immunoSEQ multiplex PCR; TCRdb's table is partial and in-frame only. The sample has millions of clones, about 95% seen once; the top ten hold 1.1%. This entry is derived from a study of shared clonotypes between healthy human individuals. V shed 8 bases, J shed 3 bases, and the junction held 9 bases outside the gene matches. This CDR3 region has 14 residues. CDR1 and CDR2 from the germline V gene are MNHEY and SMNVEV (reference sequence). Naive CD8 cells comprised CD45RO-negative, CCR7-positively selected cells, excluding terminally differentiated effector memory CD45RA+ cells.

Sequences were obtained from naive CD8+ T cells sorted from blood. The rearrangement joins TRBV27 to TRBJ1-2; 7 nucleotides agree with TRBD1. This receptor was identified in a man aged 18 to 30 in good health. CDR3: CASGVEGADYGYTF. For the CDR3, the DNA is TGTGCCAGCGGGGTGGAGGGGGCGGACTATGGCTACACCTTC.